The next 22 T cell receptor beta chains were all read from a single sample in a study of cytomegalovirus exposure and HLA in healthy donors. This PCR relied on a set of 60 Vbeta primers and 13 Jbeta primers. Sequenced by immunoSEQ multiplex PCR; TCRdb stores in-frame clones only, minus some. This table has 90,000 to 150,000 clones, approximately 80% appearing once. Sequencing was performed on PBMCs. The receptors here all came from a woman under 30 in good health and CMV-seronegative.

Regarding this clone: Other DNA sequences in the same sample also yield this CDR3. CDR3 DNA: TGTGCCAGCAGCTTAACGACAGGGTTCTATGGCTACACCTTC. Translating gives CASSLTTGFYGYTF. This rearrangement joins TRBV7-9 to TRBJ1-2; TRBD1 matches 7 bases. Germline lookup yields CDR1 SEHNR and CDR2 FQNEAQ (reference sequence). The CDR3 loop spans 14 amino acids. The J segment lost 4 bases and the V segment lost 2 bases, leaving 4 bases of the junction unmatched. Supplemented by reference TRBV7-9 and TRBJ1-2, the full variable domain reads DTGVSQNPRHKITKRGQNVTFRCDPISEHNRLYWYRQTLGQGPEFLTYFQNEAQLEKSRLLSDRFSAERPKGSFSTLEIQRTEQGDSAMYLCASSLTTGFYGYTFGSGTRLTVV.

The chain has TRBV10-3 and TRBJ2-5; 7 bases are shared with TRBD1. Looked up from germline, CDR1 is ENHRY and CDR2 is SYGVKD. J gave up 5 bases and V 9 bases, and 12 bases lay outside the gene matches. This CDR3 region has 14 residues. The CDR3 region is CAIATEDRRETQYF. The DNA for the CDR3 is TGTGCCATTGCAACGGAGGACAGGCGGGAGACCCAGTACTTC.

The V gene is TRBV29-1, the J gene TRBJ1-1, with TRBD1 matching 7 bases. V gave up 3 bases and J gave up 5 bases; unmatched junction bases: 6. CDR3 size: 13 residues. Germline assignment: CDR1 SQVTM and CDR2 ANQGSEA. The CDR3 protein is CSVDRQGWTEAFF. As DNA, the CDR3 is TGCAGCGTTGACAGACAGGGCTGGACTGAAGCTTTCTTT. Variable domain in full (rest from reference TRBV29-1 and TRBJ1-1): SAVISQKPSRDICQRGTSLTIQCQVDSQVTMMFWYRQQPGQSLTLIATANQGSEATYESGFVIDKFPISRPNLTFSTLTVSNMSPEDSSIYLCSVDRQGWTEAFFGQGTRLTVV.

CDR3 DNA: TGTGCCAGCAGTGCCCCGGGACAGGGGCCTATTCCCTCTGGAAACACCATATATTTT. Translated: CASSAPGQGPIPSGNTIYF. The rearrangement links TRBV2 to TRBJ1-3; TRBD1 aligns across 10 bases. The CDR3 extends over 19 amino acids. Germline trimming cut 4 bases from V and 0 bases from J; bases unmatched to any gene: 12. CDR1 and CDR2 from the germline V gene are SNHLY and FYNNEI.

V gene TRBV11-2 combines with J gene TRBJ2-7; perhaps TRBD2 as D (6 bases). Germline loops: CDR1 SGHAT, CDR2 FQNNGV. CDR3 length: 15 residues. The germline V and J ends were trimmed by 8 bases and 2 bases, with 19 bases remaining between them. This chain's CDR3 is CASFHSRGLTYEQYF. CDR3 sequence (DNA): TGTGCCAGCTTCCACTCTAGGGGACTTACCTACGAGCAGTACTTC.

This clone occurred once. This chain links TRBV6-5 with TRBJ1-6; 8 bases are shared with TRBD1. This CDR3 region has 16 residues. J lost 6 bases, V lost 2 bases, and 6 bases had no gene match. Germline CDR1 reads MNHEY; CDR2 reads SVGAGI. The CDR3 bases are TGTGCCAGCAGTTACACGACGACAGGGGTTAATTCACCCCTCCACTTT. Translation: CASSYTTTGVNSPLHF.

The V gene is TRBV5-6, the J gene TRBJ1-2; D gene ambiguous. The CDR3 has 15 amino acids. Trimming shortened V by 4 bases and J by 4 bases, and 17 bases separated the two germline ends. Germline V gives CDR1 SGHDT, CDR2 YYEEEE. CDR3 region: CASSLYDNGLYGYTF. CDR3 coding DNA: TGTGCCAGCAGCCTGTACGACAACGGCCTCTATGGCTACACCTTC.

The CDR3 nucleotides read TGTGCCAGCAGTTTGGGTTCGGGTGGTGGCTACACCTTC. It yields the protein CASSLGSGGGYTF. The chain uses TRBV27 and TRBJ1-2; no definite D call. CDR1 and CDR2 (germline): MNHEY, SMNVEV (reference sequence). This CDR3 region has 13 residues. V lost 3 bases, J lost 7 bases, and 12 bases lay in between.

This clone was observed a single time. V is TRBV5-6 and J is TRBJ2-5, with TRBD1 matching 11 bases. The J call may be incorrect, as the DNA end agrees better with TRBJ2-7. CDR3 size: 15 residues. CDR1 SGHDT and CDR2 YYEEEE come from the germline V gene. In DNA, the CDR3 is TGTGCCAGCAGCTGGGGGACAGGGGGGACCTACGAGCAGTACTTC. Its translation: CASSWGTGGTYEQYF.

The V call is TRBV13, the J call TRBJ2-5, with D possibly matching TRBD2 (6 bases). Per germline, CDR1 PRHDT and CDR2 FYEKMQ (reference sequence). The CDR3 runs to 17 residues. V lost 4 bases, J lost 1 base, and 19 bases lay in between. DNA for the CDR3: TGTGCCAGCAGCTATACGGGGACTGGGGGTTTCCAAGAGACCCAGTACTTC. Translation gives CASSYTGTGGFQETQYF.

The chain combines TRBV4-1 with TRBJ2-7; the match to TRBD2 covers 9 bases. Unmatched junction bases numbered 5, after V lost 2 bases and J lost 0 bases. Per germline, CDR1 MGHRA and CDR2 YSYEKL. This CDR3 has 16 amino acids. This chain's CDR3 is CASSQIAGEPSYEQYF. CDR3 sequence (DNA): TGCGCCAGCAGCCAAATAGCGGGAGAGCCCTCCTACGAGCAGTACTTC.

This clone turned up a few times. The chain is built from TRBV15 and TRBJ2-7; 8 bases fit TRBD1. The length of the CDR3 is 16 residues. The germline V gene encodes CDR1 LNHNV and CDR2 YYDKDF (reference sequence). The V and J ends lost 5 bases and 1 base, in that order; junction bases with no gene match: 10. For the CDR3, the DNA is TGTGCCACCAGCCCCTCGGGGTGGACAGGGTCCTACGAGCAGTACTTC. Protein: CATSPSGWTGSYEQYF.

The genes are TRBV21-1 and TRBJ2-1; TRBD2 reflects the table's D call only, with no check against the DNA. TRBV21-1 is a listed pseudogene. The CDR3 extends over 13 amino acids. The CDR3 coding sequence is TGTGCCAGCAGCCCTTGGGAGGACTGTGAGCAGTTCTTC. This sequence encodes CASSPWEDCEQFF.

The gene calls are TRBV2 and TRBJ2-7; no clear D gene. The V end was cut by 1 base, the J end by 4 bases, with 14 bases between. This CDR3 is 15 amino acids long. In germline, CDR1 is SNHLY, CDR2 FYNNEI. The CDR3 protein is CASSEEPHDKYEQYF. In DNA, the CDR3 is TGTGCCAGCAGTGAAGAGCCCCACGACAAGTACGAGCAGTACTTC.

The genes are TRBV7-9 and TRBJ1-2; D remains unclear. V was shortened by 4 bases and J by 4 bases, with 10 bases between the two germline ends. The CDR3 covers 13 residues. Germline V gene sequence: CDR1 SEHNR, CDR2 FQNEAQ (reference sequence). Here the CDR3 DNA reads TGTGCCAGCAGCTCCGTCGAGTCCTATGGCTACACCTTC. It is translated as CASSSVESYGYTF.

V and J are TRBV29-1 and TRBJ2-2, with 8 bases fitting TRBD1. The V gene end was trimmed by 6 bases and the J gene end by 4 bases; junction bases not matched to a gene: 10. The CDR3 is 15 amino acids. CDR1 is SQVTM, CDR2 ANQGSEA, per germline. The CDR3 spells CSVAPDRGITGELFF. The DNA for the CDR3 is TGCAGCGTCGCTCCCGACAGGGGAATCACCGGGGAGCTGTTTTTT.

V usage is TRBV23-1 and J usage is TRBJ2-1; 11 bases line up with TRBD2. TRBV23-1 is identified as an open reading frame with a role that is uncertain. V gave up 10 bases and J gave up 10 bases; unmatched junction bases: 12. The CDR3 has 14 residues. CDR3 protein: CAITGTSGPGEQFF. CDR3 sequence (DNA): TGCGCCATTACCGGGACTAGCGGCCCAGGGGAGCAGTTCTTC.

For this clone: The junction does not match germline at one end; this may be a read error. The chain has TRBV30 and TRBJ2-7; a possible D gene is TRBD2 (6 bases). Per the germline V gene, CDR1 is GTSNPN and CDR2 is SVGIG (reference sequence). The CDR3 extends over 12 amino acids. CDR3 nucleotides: TGTGCCTGGAGCCCCCGGGTGGGGGGATTGGACTTC. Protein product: CAWSPRVGGLDF.

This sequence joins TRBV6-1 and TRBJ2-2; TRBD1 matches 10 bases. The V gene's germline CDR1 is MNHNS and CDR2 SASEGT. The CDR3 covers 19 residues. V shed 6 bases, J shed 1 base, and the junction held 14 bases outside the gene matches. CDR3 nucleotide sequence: TGTGCCAGCAGCGAACTAGCCGCCGGGACAGGGGTGAACACCGGGGAGCTGTTTTTT. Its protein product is CASSELAAGTGVNTGELFF.

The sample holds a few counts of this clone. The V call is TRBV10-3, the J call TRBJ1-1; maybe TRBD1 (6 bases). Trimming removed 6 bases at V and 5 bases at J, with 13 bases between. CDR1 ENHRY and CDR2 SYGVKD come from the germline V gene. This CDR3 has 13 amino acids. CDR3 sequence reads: CAIRGVQGTEAFF. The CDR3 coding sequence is TGTGCCATCAGGGGGGTACAGGGAACTGAAGCTTTCTTT.

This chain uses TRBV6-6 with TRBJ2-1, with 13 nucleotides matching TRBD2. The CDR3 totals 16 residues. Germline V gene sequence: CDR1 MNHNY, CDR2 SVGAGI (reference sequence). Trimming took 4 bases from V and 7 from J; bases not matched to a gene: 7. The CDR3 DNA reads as TGTGCCAGCAGTTCAACGACTAGCGGGAGGACGAATGAGCAGTTCTTC. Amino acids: CASSSTTSGRTNEQFF.

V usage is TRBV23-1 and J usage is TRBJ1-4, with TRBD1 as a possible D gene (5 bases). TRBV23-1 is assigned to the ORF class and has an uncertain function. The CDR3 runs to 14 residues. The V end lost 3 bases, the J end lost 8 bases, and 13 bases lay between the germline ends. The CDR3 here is CASSQGRVVEKLFF. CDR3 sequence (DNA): TGCGCCAGCAGTCAGGGCAGGGTGGTGGAAAAACTGTTTTTT.